This T cell receptor (beta chain) was observed in a study of control samples from healthy donors and cancer patients. Here immunoSEQ multiplex PCR was the method, and the copy in TCRdb shows in-frame clones only, minus some. The table records about 160,000 clones, about 94% of them present only once. The V segment lost 5 bases and the J segment 2 bases; nucleotides outside the gene matches: 6. The CDR3 loop spans 15 amino acids. Germline V gives CDR1 SGHTA, CDR2 FQGNSA. The material sequenced was blood. The chain combines TRBV7-2 with TRBJ2-7; 10 nucleotides match TRBD1. This receptor was identified in a woman aged 40 to 50 in good health. This chain's CDR3 is CASSTRGTGAYEQYF. DNA of the CDR3: TGTGCCAGCAGCACTCGCGGGACAGGGGCCTACGAGCAGTACTTC.